A selection of T cell receptor beta chains follows, all from one sample in a study of somatic mutations in cytotoxic T cells in rheumatoid arthritis. The assay was immunoSEQ multiplex PCR, and TCRdb's table has in-frame clones only and misses some. Found here are 15,000 to 20,000 clones, approximately 77% of them singletons; the top ten hold over 9.5%. The sequenced sample was CD8+ T cells sorted from blood. Source of these receptors: an adult with rheumatoid arthritis. The CDR3 runs from the conserved cysteine through the conserved F or W. D genes are given only for firm matches. The size of a clone is reported for some rows only, either as once, few or many, or as a class for expanded clones.

size | J | D | V | DNA | CDR3
- | TRBJ2-1 | - | TRBV29-1 | TGCAGCGTGGCTCGACCTTACAATGAGCAGTTCTTC | CSVARPYNEQFF
few | TRBJ2-7 | - | TRBV28 | TGTGCCAGCAGTTTAACAGACACCTACGAGCAGTACTTC | CASSLTDTYEQYF
- | TRBJ2-5 | - | TRBV14 | TGTGCCAGCAGCCAGGCTCAAGAGACCCAGTACTTC | CASSQAQETQYF
- | TRBJ1-3 | TRBD1 | TRBV7-2 | TGTGCCAGCAGCTCTTCGGGAGGGGGCGCGAACACCATATATTTT | CASSSSGGGANTIYF
- | TRBJ2-3 | - | TRBV30 | TGTGCCTGGAGTCCATACCCCGCTACAGATACGCAGTATTTT | CAWSPYPATDTQYF
- | TRBJ2-3 | - | TRBV14 | TGTGCCAGCGGGTGGCGCACAGATACGCAGTATTTT | CASGWRTDTQYF
few | TRBJ1-2 | - | TRBV6-1 | TGTGCCAGCGACAGCCATGGCTACACCTTC | CASDSHGYTF
once | TRBJ1-2 | - | TRBV19 | TGTGCCAGTAGTATGAGTGCAGGGCGGGACTATGGCTACACCTTC | CASSMSAGRDYGYTF
- | TRBJ1-5 | TRBD1 | TRBV10-3 | TGTGCCATTAAGGGACAGGGGGCGAATCAGCCCCAGCATTTT | CAIKGQGANQPQHF
- | TRBJ2-1 | - | TRBV6-4 | TGTGCCAGCAGTGACGCGGGGGCACCCGGCGGTAATAGTGAGCAGTTCTTC | CASSDAGAPGGNSEQFF
few | TRBJ1-2 | - | TRBV6-5 | TGTGCCAGCAGTTACTCGCCTGGCTATGGCTACACCTTC | CASSYSPGYGYTF
- | TRBJ2-1 | TRBD2 | TRBV27 | TGTGCCAGCAGCATCGGACTAGCGGGGGGCAGCTCCTACAATGAGCAGTTCTTC | CASSIGLAGGSSYNEQFF
- | TRBJ2-3 | - | TRBV13 | TGTGCCAGCACCGATACCGATCGGGACCACACAGATACGCAGTATTTT | CASTDTDRDHTDTQYF
once | TRBJ2-2 | - | TRBV19 | TGTGCCAGTAGACCGGGACTTACCAACACCGGGGAGCTGTTTTTT | CASRPGLTNTGELFF
- | TRBJ2-1 | TRBD2 | TRBV2 | TGTGCCAGCAGTGAAGATGCGGGGGGGCCCTACTACAATGAGCAGTTCTTC | CASSEDAGGPYYNEQFF
- | TRBJ2-3 | TRBD1 | TRBV28 | TGTGCCAGCAGTTCTCCTCGACAGGGGATTTCAACAGATACGCAGTATTTT | CASSSPRQGISTDTQYF
- | TRBJ2-3 | - | TRBV5-1 | TGCGCCAGCAGCTTGGAATACCGCCCTAGCACAGATACGCAGTATTTT | CASSLEYRPSTDTQYF